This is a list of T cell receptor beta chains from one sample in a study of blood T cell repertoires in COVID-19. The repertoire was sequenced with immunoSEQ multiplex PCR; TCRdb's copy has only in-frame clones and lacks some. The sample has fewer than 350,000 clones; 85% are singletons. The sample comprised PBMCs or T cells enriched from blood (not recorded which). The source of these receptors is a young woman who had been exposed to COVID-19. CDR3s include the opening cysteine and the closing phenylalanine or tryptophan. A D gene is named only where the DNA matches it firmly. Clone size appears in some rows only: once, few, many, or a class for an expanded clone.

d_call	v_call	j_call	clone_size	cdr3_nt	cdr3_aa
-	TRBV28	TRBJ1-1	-	TGTGCCAGCAGTTTATTGGAGGGCTACACTGAAGCTTTCTTT	CASSLLEGYTEAFF
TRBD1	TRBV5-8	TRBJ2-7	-	TGTGCCAGCAGCAAGGGGACAGGGGTACACGAGCAGTACTTC	CASSKGTGVHEQYF
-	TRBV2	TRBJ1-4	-	TGTGCCAGCAGTGGCGGAAACGAGTACGAAAAACTGTTTTTT	CASSGGNEYEKLFF
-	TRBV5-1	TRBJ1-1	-	TGCGCCAGCAGCTTGGACCCCATTGCTATGAACACTGAAGCTTTCTTT	CASSLDPIAMNTEAFF
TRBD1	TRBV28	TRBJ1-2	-	TGTGCCAGCAGTTTGGATCAGGGGGGAAATGGCTACACCTTC	CASSLDQGGNGYTF
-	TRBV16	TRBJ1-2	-	TGTGCCAGCAGCCAAAGAGCCTATGGCTACACCTTC	CASSQRAYGYTF
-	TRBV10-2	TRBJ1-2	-	TGCGCCAGCAGTGACACCCAAACAGGGTTTAACTATGGCTACACCTTC	CASSDTQTGFNYGYTF
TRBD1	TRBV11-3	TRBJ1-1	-	TGTGCCAGCAGCTTAGATAAGGGGTACAGGGGGCTTGGAGGTGAAGCTTTCTTT	CASSLDKGYRGLGGEAFF
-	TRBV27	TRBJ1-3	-	TGTGCTTCCTCTCTGGGAGTATCTGGAAACACCATATATTTT	CASSLGVSGNTIYF
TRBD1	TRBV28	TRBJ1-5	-	TGTGCCAGCAGAAGAACAGGGGGTAGCAATCAGTCCCAGCATTTT	CASRRTGGSNQSQHF
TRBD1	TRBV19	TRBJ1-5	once	TGTGCCACGGGGGACAGGGGGATGGGCAATCAGCCCCAGCATTTT	CATGDRGMGNQPQHF
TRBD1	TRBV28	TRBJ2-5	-	TGTGCCAGCAGTCCGAACGACAGGGCGGAGACCCAGTACTTC	CASSPNDRAETQYF
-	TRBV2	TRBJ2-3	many	TGTGCCAGCAGTCCCCCATTCACAGATACGCAGTATTTT	CASSPPFTDTQYF
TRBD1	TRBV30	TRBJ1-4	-	TGTGCCCAGAGGGACAGGGGGGGTGAAAAACTGTTTTTT	CAQRDRGGEKLFF
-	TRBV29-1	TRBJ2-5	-	TGCAGCGTTGCGTCGGGTCAAGAGACCCAGTACTTC	CSVASGQETQYF
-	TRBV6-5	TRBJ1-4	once	TGTGCCAGCAGGCCAGAAGGGACAAGAAATGAAAAACTGTTTTTT	CASRPEGTRNEKLFF
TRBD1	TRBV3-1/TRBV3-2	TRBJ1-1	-	TGTGCCAGCAGCCAAGGGGGACAGGGTCGCATGAACACTGAAGCTTTCTTT	CASSQGGQGRMNTEAFF